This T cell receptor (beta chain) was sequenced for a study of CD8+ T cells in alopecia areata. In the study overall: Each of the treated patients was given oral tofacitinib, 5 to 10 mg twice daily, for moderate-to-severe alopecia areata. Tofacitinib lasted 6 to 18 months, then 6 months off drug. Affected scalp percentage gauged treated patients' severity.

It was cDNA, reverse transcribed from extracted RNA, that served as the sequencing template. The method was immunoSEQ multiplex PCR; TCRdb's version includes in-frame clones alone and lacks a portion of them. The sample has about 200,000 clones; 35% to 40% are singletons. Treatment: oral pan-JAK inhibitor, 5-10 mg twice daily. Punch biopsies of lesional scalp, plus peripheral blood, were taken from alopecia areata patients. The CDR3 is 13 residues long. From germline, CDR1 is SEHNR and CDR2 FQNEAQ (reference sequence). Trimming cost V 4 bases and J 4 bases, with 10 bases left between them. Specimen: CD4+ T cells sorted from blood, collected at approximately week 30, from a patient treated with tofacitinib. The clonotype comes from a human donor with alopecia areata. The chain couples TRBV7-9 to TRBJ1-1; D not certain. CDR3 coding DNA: TGTGCCAGCAGCTCCCAGCGGGGCACTGAAGCTTTCTTT. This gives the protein CASSSQRGTEAFF.